This TCR beta chain comes out of a study of cytomegalovirus exposure and HLA in healthy donors (TCRdb year 2017). A note on the overall study: According to an earlier analysis of 450 to 650 of the donors, roughly 180 million T cells yielded 120 million or so unique TCR beta sequences and less than 300 Gb of sequence data. Around 320 gigabases of sequencing data and approximately 80 million unique TCR sequences were included in an early release covering several hundred HLA-typed donors. The genetic ancestry cluster associated with self-reported Caucasian donors included 81% of the 398 genotyped donors. The study was designed to test whether signatures of past pathogen exposure could be identified by cataloging public T cell receptors. Using immunosequencing, the study profiled T cell repertoires from 640 or so subjects and related those repertoires to cytomegalovirus serostatus. Besides the first cohort of around 700 subjects, a separate validation cohort made up of over 100 different subjects was used. To predict cytomegalovirus infection status, the study brought together high-throughput TCR immunosequencing, statistical association of individual TCRs with disease status, and machine learning. In a later analysis, previously published TCR beta repertoires from 670 or so donors were re-analyzed and high-resolution HLA genotyping was added so that TCR occurrence patterns could be studied. Rather than drawing on any new phenotypic data, the later analysis identified candidate immune exposures from TCR beta sequences and the way those sequences occurred across donors. An earlier analysis of fewer than 700 of the donors applied high-throughput TCR beta sequencing to assess whether each TCR beta V gene segment acted as functional or pseudogenic. Donor age, sex, ethnicity and CMV serostatus were compiled together with the repertoire data. A later genetic analysis used genome-wide SNP genotypes for about 60% of the roughly 670 donors, treating that subset as a discovery cohort. Every discovery cohort repertoire had been produced on one sequencing platform. HLA typing covered class I and class II loci at four-digit resolution. The number of typed donors differed by locus: about 620-630 for A, B, C, DRB1 and DQB1; roughly 510 for DQA1; some 610 for DPA1; and roughly 490 for DPB1. Because of strong linkage in the cohort, five DR-DQ haplotypes were treated as single units for association and clustering. Among some 400 genotyped donors of the cohort, an average of around 220,000 unique TCR beta nucleotide sequences was sequenced per donor, of which about 18% were non-productive.

The method was the immunoSEQ multiplex PCR assay. The multiplex PCR relied on a mix of 60 forward primers for TCR Vbeta segments and 13 reverse primers for TCR Jbeta segments. Amplification of the CDR3 region of rearranged TCR beta genes was performed with a multiplex PCR assay on genomic DNA. On the Illumina HiSeq System, the amplified TCR beta libraries were sequenced as 87-base-pair reads. The paper's processing steps were these. A later analysis counted about 82 million unique TCR beta chains across the 550 to 750 repertoires, and roughly 10 million of these chains were shared by at least two donors. To remove PCR and sequencing errors, raw reads were error-corrected and collapsed into unique sequences using a nearest-neighbor algorithm that merged closely related sequences. To assign V, D and J gene segments, CDR3 sequences were aligned to IMGT reference sequences. Each retained sequence needed at least a six-nucleotide match to both a V gene segment and a J gene segment. A rearrangement was called productive if the CDR3 had no stop codons and remained in frame with V and J, and every other rearrangement was called non-productive. Following IMGT convention, CDR3 was defined as the stretch from the second conserved V-encoded cysteine to the conserved J-encoded phenylalanine. In an earlier analysis of 587 of the donors, sequences lacking an unambiguous match to a single V gene segment were excluded. An earlier analysis of some 500 of the donors classified V segments as functional when productive rearrangements were above 56.7% and as segregating when the standard deviation between donors was above 5%. A statistical classification framework was built for diagnosing cytomegalovirus status from the catalog of TCR beta chain sequences. In a later analysis, TCR nucleotide sequences were compared against IMGT/GENE-DB human TR gene sequences so that V and J genes could be assigned. Using the TCRdist pipeline, a later analysis assigned CDR3 sequences along with most-parsimonious VDJ recombination scenarios. In a later analysis, each TCR beta chain was defined by its CDR3 amino acid sequence together with its V-gene family, and reads without a unique V-gene family were excluded. In a later analysis, around 600 highly shared, low-generation-probability nucleotide sequences were removed to address suspected cross-contamination and a sequencing artifact. A later analysis calculated a clonal expansion index for each public chain from normalized within-repertoire ranks of inferred template counts. In a later analysis, generation probabilities were computed with a VDJ recombination model fitted to out-of-frame rearrangements, and the resulting probabilities were checked against IGoR. Hypergeometric tests were used in a later analysis to score TCR-TCR, TCR-HLA and TCR-CMV co-occurrence, with a repertoire-size bias correction applied to the TCR pairs. In a later analysis, false discovery rates were estimated by permuting HLA or CMV assignments 20 times. In a later analysis, co-occurring TCRs were grouped with DBSCAN, and TCRdist sequence similarity was added when clustering was performed within HLA-allele-positive subsets. Co-occurrence clustering excluded repertoires with fewer than 30,000 or more than 120,000 public chains, plus five with anomalous nucleotide sharing. This immuneACCESS table, as held by TCRdb, lists in-frame sequences with V and J called but not all clones. Of the missing ones, under half trace to an unresolved V gene in checked studies; the others have no known cause. V, J and clone size are taken as reported in that table, and D and trimming were inferred from the DNA itself. The sample includes some 210,000 clones, with approximately 78% observed a single time. The ten largest account for 3.8% of the sample.

Points on this clone: It lacks a known antigen. It has no much larger one-base neighbor in the sample; base qualities were not kept.

General study outcomes and caveats: Three of the identified cytomegalovirus-associated TCR beta chains were confirmed in vitro to be specific for cytomegalovirus antigens. Most CMV-associated TCR beta chains appeared to be HLA-restricted in a later analysis, and the HLA associations seemed to be driven largely by CMV exposure. The only immune exposure information available for the cohort was CMV serostatus. A group of highly shared sequence variants was considered likely to be a technical artifact of the sequencing pipeline. In a later genetic analysis, fewer N-insertions in productive TCRs were reported among donors in an Asian-associated ancestry cluster than the roughly 640-donor mean. Broadly in line with IMGT annotations, most TCR beta V segments showed up in productive rearrangements about 87% or about 30% of the time in an earlier analysis of approximately 640 of the donors. In a later analysis, TCR association rates were found to vary across HLA loci, with the most associated TCRs seen for DRB1 alleles and the fewest for HLA-C alleles. According to the authors, the approach could potentially be generalized to other disease states and immunological phenotypes. Roughly uniform sequencing depth across donors was assumed in presence/absence analyses, although this assumption may not hold. While some public TCRs were present in many individuals, most TCR sequences turned up only very rarely across donors. Cytomegalovirus status was reported to be diagnosed by the classifier with high specificity and sensitivity in both the original and validation cohorts. A later analysis associated 15,000 or so TCR beta sequences with specific HLA alleles at a false discovery rate of 0.05. In a later genetic analysis, a missense DCLRE1C variant was associated with V-gene and J-gene trimming of TCR beta chains, and the association was replicated in an independent cohort. In a later analysis, HLA-associated TCR beta chains showed more clonal expansion and lower generation probabilities than non-associated chains that were equally common. Only TCR beta chains were sequenced in this cohort, and the absence of alpha or paired-chain data limited detectable features. A further reported finding was that TCR beta sequences accurately predicted the HLA-A and HLA-B alleles for most subjects in the first cohort. The study gave a list of 150 to 200 TCR beta chains associated with cytomegalovirus. A later analysis reported that several top co-occurrence clusters appeared linked to parvovirus B19, influenza, CMV and Epstein-Barr virus. The earlier analysis of approximately 540 of the donors excluded approximately 15 rarely observed V segments, including chromosome 9 orphons, because counts were too low. Correlated functional status among segregating V segments might reflect linkage disequilibrium, but an unknown experimental factor could not be ruled out. Because the 87-base-pair reads could not distinguish some IMGT-functional V segments, including TRBV6-2 and TRBV6-3, those segments were excluded. Because HLA typing was missing for some donors at each locus, association tests included only the typed subset. When HLA alleles, especially DR and DQ, strongly co-occurred, attributing TCR associations to individual alleles was difficult.

The cohort consisted of 670 or so healthy bone marrow donors. Cohort members were all nominally healthy when sampled, although unrecorded immune exposures were likely present. The donor tested CMV seronegative and was one of the 352 seronegative cohort members. A peripheral blood sample was collected from each donor, and TCR beta sequencing was performed on peripheral blood mononuclear cells. Genomic DNA extraction from the blood cell samples was performed with the Qiagen DNeasy Blood Extraction Kit. The junction shows trimming of 4 bases on V and 6 bases on J, plus 10 bases between the germline ends. CDR1 and CDR2 were assigned from the germline V gene as SGHNT and YENEEA. The cysteine opens and the phenylalanine closes a CDR3 of 13 amino acids. Solely the CDR3 DNA is kept, with 39 bases framed from the first base.

Material: PBMCs. Recombination joined TRBV11-3 with TRBJ2-1; TRBD2 might be the D gene, on 5 matching bases. The TCR sequence derives from a male donor in good health and CMV-seronegative. The DNA sequence reads TGTGCCAGCAGCTCCCGGGAAAGCAATGAGCAGTTCTTC. Its coded protein is CASSSRESNEQFF.